The 2 T cell receptor beta chains listed next were all sequenced from one sample in a study of T-cell reconstitution after alpha-beta-depleted transplantation in children. Preparation of the TCRbeta library was carried out with unique molecular identifiers. One entry per CDR3 protein, called by TCRdb with MiXCR from the PCR reads. The sample has over 70,000 distinct CDR3 sequences, 8% to 9% seen once. The sequencing used PBMCs from the stem cell graft donor, collected from the stem cell graft. These receptors originate from a human donor who donated a stem cell graft to a child with congenital amegakaryocytic thrombocytopenia.

This clonotype occurred many times. V and J are TRBV5-1 and TRBJ1-5; TRBD1 is a possible D gene (5 bases). CDR3 length equals 15 residues. CDR1 and CDR2 (germline): SGHRS, YFSETQ. V lost 4 bases and J 1 base, leaving 12 bases between the germline ends. Here the CDR3 DNA reads TGCGCCAGCAGCGAGAGGGGTGTAAGCAATCAGCCCCAGCATTTT. It is translated as CASSERGVSNQPQHF.

The V and J genes are TRBV12-3 or TRBV12-4 and TRBJ2-2, with D perhaps TRBD1 (7 bases). The V end was cut by 4 bases, the J end by 1 base, with 13 bases between. The CDR3 is 16 residues long. The CDR3 is CASSSQGGLNTGELFF. The CDR3 nucleotides read TGTGCCAGCAGTTCCCAGGGGGGACTGAACACCGGGGAGCTGTTTTTT.